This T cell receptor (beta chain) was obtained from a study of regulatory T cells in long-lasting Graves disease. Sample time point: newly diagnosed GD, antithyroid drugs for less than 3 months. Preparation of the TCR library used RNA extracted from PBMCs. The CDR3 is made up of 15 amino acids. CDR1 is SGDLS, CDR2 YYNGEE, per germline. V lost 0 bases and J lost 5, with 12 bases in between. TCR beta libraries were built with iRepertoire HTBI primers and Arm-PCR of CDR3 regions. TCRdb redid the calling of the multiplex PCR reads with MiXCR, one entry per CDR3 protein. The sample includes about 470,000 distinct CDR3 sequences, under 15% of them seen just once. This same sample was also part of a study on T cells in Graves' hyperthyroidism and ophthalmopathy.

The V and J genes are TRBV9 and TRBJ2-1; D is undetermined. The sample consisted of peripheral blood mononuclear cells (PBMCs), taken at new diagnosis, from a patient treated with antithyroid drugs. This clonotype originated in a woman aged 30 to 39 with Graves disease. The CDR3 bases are TGTGCCAGCAGCGTAGGGGCCACCTTCCACAATGAGCAGTTCTTC. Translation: CASSVGATFHNEQFF.